The next 24 T cell receptor beta chains were all read from a single sample in a study of shared clonotypes between healthy human individuals (TCRdb year 2020). The library relied on the immunoSEQ multiplex PCR assay. Here the immuneACCESS table is served through TCRdb, limited to in-frame sequences with V and J called. Missing clones are a known gap in these copies; in checked studies unresolved V genes cover under half, and the rest lacks a known reason. The sample yields 450,000 or so clones; approximately 71% were counted once. The top ten constitute 12% of the sample. Sequenced input: PBMCs. The receptors derive from a woman in her forties in good health. Some clones in this sample may be carry-over from other donors' samples.

In the case of this clone: The likely explanation is a read error, given a far larger clone one base away. This chain connects TRBV9 to TRBJ2-5; a possible D gene is TRBD1 (5 bases). TRBJ2-7 explains the end of the DNA better; the J call may be wrong. This CDR3 spans 12 amino acids. Looked up from germline, CDR1 is SGDLS and CDR2 is YYNGEE. The CDR3 coding sequence is TGTGCCAGCAGCCGAGACAGCTACGAGCAGTACTTC. Encoded protein: CASSRDSYEQYF.

This clone appeared once. The chain has TRBV28 and TRBJ2-1; 8 bases map to TRBD2. The CDR3 is 13 amino acids. The J segment lost 9 bases and the V segment lost 10 bases, leaving 11 bases of the junction unmatched. CDR1 is MDHEN and CDR2 is SYDVKM in the germline V gene. The CDR3 here is CATYVSGGGEQFF. The DNA of the CDR3 is TGTGCCACCTACGTTTCGGGAGGGGGTGAGCAGTTCTTC.

This chain uses TRBV28 with TRBJ2-6; perhaps D is TRBD1 or TRBD2 (5 bases each). CDR3 size: 14 residues. Germline V lookup: CDR1 MDHEN, CDR2 SYDVKM. V was clipped by 5 bases and J by 2 bases, with 7 bases between them. DNA of the CDR3: TGTGCCAGCAGTGGGGGTGCTGGGGCCAACGTCCTGACTTTC. This codes for CASSGGAGANVLTF.

The rearrangement links TRBV4-2 to TRBJ2-5; D is perhaps TRBD1 or TRBD2 (5 bases each). Trimming took off 1 base at V and 0 bases at J, with 15 bases between the two ends. The CDR3 is 17 amino acids. Germline lookup yields CDR1 LGHNA and CDR2 YNFKEQ. In DNA form, the CDR3 reads TGTGCCAGCAGCCAAGGTGAGGGGTCCCCCCACCAAGAGACCCAGTACTTC. As protein: CASSQGEGSPHQETQYF.

The J gene is TRBJ2-1, the V gene TRBV7-8, with 8 nucleotides matching TRBD1. The CDR3 is 14 amino acids. Looked up from germline, CDR1 is SGHVS and CDR2 is FQNEAQ. V lost 5 bases, J lost 9 bases, and 9 bases stayed unmatched. CDR3 coding DNA: TGTGCCAGCAGCCAGGGGGCGGAGAGGGGTGAGCAGTTCTTC. This encodes CASSQGAERGEQFF.

This chain connects TRBV5-4 to TRBJ1-1; tentatively, D is TRBD1 (6 bases). V lost 2 bases and J 6 bases, leaving 17 bases between the germline ends. Per the germline V gene, CDR1 is SGHNT and CDR2 is YYREEE (reference sequence). The CDR3 consists of 15 residues. CDR3 protein: CASSFGTWREAEAFF. As DNA, the CDR3 is TGTGCCAGCAGCTTTGGGACATGGAGAGAGGCTGAAGCTTTCTTT.

The chain links TRBV10-3 to TRBJ2-2; 16 bases fit TRBD2. V lost 2 bases to trimming and J lost 7 bases; unmatched junction nucleotides: 7. The CDR3 totals 18 residues. In germline, CDR1 is ENHRY, CDR2 SYGVKD. CDR3 sequence reads: CAISEAGLAGGPVGELFF. Written as DNA, the CDR3 is TGTGCCATCAGTGAGGCGGGACTAGCGGGAGGGCCTGTCGGGGAGCTGTTTTTT.

V and J are TRBV18 and TRBJ1-1, with no clear D. Trimming left V 0 bases short and J 1 base short, with 12 bases between. This CDR3 has 16 amino acids. The germline V gene has CDR1 KGHSH and CDR2 LQKENI. Here the CDR3 reads CASSPPSRLENTEAFF. For the CDR3, the DNA is TGTGCCAGCTCACCACCTTCAAGGCTGGAGAACACTGAAGCTTTCTTT.

The J gene is TRBJ2-7, the V gene TRBV2; 11 nucleotides match TRBD2. This CDR3 contains 16 residues. The V gene's germline CDR1 is SNHLY and CDR2 FYNNEI. V lost 0 bases and J lost 4; bases outside the gene matches: 5. This CDR3 reads CASSEASSGRLYEQYF. Here the CDR3 DNA reads TGTGCCAGCAGTGAAGCTTCTAGCGGGAGGTTATACGAGCAGTACTTC. Filled out from reference TRBV2 and TRBJ2-7, the complete variable domain reads EPEVTQTPSHQVTQMGQEVILRCVPISNHLYFYWYRQILGQKVEFLVSFYNNEISEKSEIFDDQFSVERPDGSNFTLKIRSTKLEDSAMYFCASSEASSGRLYEQYFGPGTRLTVT.

The chain combines TRBV19 with TRBJ1-5; TRBD1 matches at 10 bases. The CDR3 has 14 amino acids. V trimming: 5 bases; J trimming: 7 bases; junction bases outside the gene matches: 5. Germline lookup yields CDR1 LNHDA and CDR2 SQIVND (reference sequence). CDR3 residues: CASSGQGGWQPQHF. CDR3 coding DNA: TGTGCCAGTAGTGGACAGGGGGGGTGGCAGCCCCAGCATTTT.

V gene TRBV5-4 combines with J gene TRBJ1-1, with D perhaps matching TRBD1 (6 bases). Germline V gives CDR1 SGHNT, CDR2 YYREEE (reference sequence). With 9 bases removed from V and 1 base from J, the gap between germline ends came to 22 bases. This CDR3 is built from 16 residues. The CDR3 coding sequence is TGTGCCACCTTCCCGCGGGGGCAACGGGGGAACACTGAAGCTTTCTTT. Residues: CATFPRGQRGNTEAFF.

The chain joins TRBV18 to TRBJ2-7, with 9 nucleotides matching TRBD2. In germline, CDR1 is KGHSH, CDR2 LQKENI. The V and J ends lost 4 bases and 0 bases, in that order; junction bases with no gene match: 1. The CDR3 loop spans 14 amino acids. The CDR3 nucleotides read TGTGCCAGCTCACAACTAGCGGGCTCCTACGAGCAGTACTTC. This encodes CASSQLAGSYEQYF.

V is TRBV4-1 and J is TRBJ2-7, with 9 bases aligning to TRBD2. Germline V gene data show CDR1 as MGHRA and CDR2 as YSYEKL. V gave up 6 bases and J gave up 4 bases; unmatched junction bases: 10. The CDR3 runs to 15 residues. The CDR3 nucleotides are TGCGCCAGCAGACAATATAGGACTAGCGATTACGAGCAGTACTTC. It is translated as CASRQYRTSDYEQYF.

This clone was counted between two and nine times. The chain carries TRBV4-2 and TRBJ2-3; 14 positions agree with TRBD2. The CDR3 has 18 amino acids. V lost 2 bases and J lost 8; bases outside the gene matches: 12. Per the germline V gene, CDR1 is LGHNA and CDR2 is YNFKEQ. The CDR3 loop is CASSQNQEGTSGSGTQYF. The CDR3 coding sequence is TGTGCCAGCAGCCAAAACCAAGAGGGGACTAGCGGGAGTGGTACGCAGTATTTT.

In its sample, this clone was seen a few times. This chain connects TRBV2 to TRBJ2-7; D gene unclear. CDR1 and CDR2 (germline): SNHLY, FYNNEI. The V and J ends lost 2 bases and 4 bases respectively, with 6 bases between them. The CDR3 is 12 residues long. This CDR3 is CASSEYQYEQYF. In nucleotides, the CDR3 is TGTGCCAGCAGTGAATATCAGTACGAGCAGTACTTC.

On this clone: A read error may be the cause here, since a much bigger clone is one base away. The chain uses TRBV4-2 and TRBJ1-5, with TRBD1 matching over 7 bases. V was pared by 4 bases and J by 5 bases, with 11 bases of the junction left unmatched. The germline CDR1 and CDR2 sequences are LGHNA and YNFKEQ. CDR3 size: 16 residues. CDR3 loop: CASSRDGQGDYQPQHF. CDR3 in DNA: TGTGCCAGCAGCCGAGATGGTCAGGGGGATTATCAGCCCCAGCATTTT.

The V and J genes are TRBV30 and TRBJ1-2; maybe TRBD1 (6 bases). This CDR3 contains 18 residues. Trimming shortened V by 0 bases and J by 0 bases, and 20 bases separated the two germline ends. The germline V gene encodes CDR1 GTSNPN and CDR2 SVGIG (reference sequence). The CDR3 reads CAWSVLGTGRPTNYGYTF. CDR3 nucleotides: TGTGCCTGGAGTGTACTAGGAACAGGGCGTCCGACTAACTATGGCTACACCTTC.

The chain uses TRBV4-2 and TRBJ2-7, with D perhaps matching TRBD2 (5 bases). The germline gives CDR1 LGHNA, CDR2 YNFKEQ. CDR3 length equals 16 residues. V was pared by 0 bases and J by 0 bases, with 12 bases between. CDR3 nucleotide sequence: TGTGCCAGCAGCCAAGATGAGACGCGGGTCTCCTACGAGCAGTACTTC. Amino acid sequence: CASSQDETRVSYEQYF.

The V call is TRBV7-8, the J call TRBJ2-1, with D hard to call. The CDR3 contains 13 residues. Germline CDR1 SGHVS, CDR2 FQNEAQ. V was clipped by 1 base and J by 6 bases, with 7 bases between them. CDR3 in amino acids: CASSLELGNEQFF. The CDR3 DNA follows: TGTGCCAGCAGCTTAGAACTGGGCAATGAGCAGTTCTTC. The full variable domain, in which reference TRBV7-8 and TRBJ2-1 provide the parts outside the CDR3, is GAGVSQSPRYKVAKRGQDVALRCDPISGHVSLFWYQQALGQGPEFLTYFQNEAQLDKSGLPSDRFFAERPEGSVSTLKIQRTQQEDSAVYLCASSLELGNEQFFGPGTRLTVL.

The rearrangement links TRBV30 to TRBJ1-2; 8 nucleotides agree with TRBD1. The ends lost 7 bases at V and 5 bases at J; junction bases unmatched: 21. Germline loops: CDR1 GTSNPN, CDR2 SVGIG (reference sequence). There are 17 residues in the CDR3. This CDR3 is CAYQFSDREGGAYGYTF. CDR3 DNA: TGTGCCTATCAATTTTCGGACAGGGAAGGGGGTGCTTATGGCTACACCTTC. The variable domain in full, completed from reference TRBV30 and TRBJ1-2, reads SQTIHQWPATLVQPVGSPLSLECTVEGTSNPNLYWYRQAAGRGLQLLFYSVGIGQISSEVPQNLSASRPQDRQFILSSKKLLLSDSGFYLCAYQFSDREGGAYGYTFGSGTRLTVV.

Written as DNA, the CDR3 is TGTGCCAGCAGCCAAGAACTAGCGGGAGTATCGCACGAGCAGTACTTC. It translates to CASSQELAGVSHEQYF. The chain links TRBV4-2 to TRBJ2-7; 11 bases line up with TRBD2. In germline, CDR1 is LGHNA, CDR2 YNFKEQ. This CDR3 spans 16 amino acids. With 0 bases clipped from V and 5 bases from J, the junction kept 6 bases outside the gene matches.

A few counts support this clone. A far larger clone differs by one base, so this is likely a read error. The rearrangement uses TRBV7-9 and TRBJ2-7, with a tentative D call TRBD2 (5 bases). Germline V lookup: CDR1 SEHNR, CDR2 FQNEAQ (reference sequence). The CDR3 is 14 amino acids. The CDR3 nucleotides read TGTGCCAGCAGCTTCGGACTGAGTCCCTACGAGCAGTGCTTC. Protein sequence: CASSFGLSPYEQCF.

This chain links TRBV5-1 with TRBJ2-1; 13 bases map to TRBD2. The V gene end was trimmed by 4 bases and the J gene end by 8 bases; junction bases not matched to a gene: 9. Germline CDR1 reads SGHRS; CDR2 reads YFSETQ. The CDR3 is 16 amino acids. The CDR3 loop is CASSPTGLAGVDEQFF. CDR3 DNA: TGCGCCAGCAGCCCGACCGGACTAGCGGGAGTGGATGAGCAGTTCTTC.

This chain links TRBV6-1 with TRBJ2-5, with a tentative D call TRBD2 (7 bases). Deletions cut 0 bases from V and 5 bases from J, with 16 bases between. The germline V gene encodes CDR1 MNHNS and CDR2 SASEGT. This CDR3 spans 16 amino acids. CDR3: CASSEAHLQGGETQYF. CDR3 bases: TGTGCCAGCAGTGAAGCGCACCTACAGGGAGGGGAGACCCAGTACTTC.